This TCR beta chain was captured in a study of T cell responses to AZD1222 COVID-19 vaccine. Study observations and caveats: Sampled repertoires all dated from after the peak T cell response. There were mostly white British donors and more females than males, and clonal diversity was possibly underestimated.

CDR1 and CDR2 from the germline V gene are MNHNS and SASEGT. The CDR3 has 12 residues. The repertoire was sequenced with immunoSEQ multiplex PCR; TCRdb's copy has only in-frame clones and lacks some. The sample shows approximately 170,000 clones, 90% to 95% of them seen only once. On this clone: The antigen remains unidentified. Mismatch with germline at one junction end may stem from a read error.

The receptor was derived from an adult who received the AZD1222 COVID-19 vaccine. V and J are TRBV6-1 and TRBJ1-1; D gene ambiguous. Sequencing used peripheral blood, obtained 28 days after the second AZD1222 dose. CDR3 sequence reads: CASREVYTEAFF. The CDR3 nucleotides are TGTGCCAGCAGGGAAGTGTACACTGAAGCTTTCTTT.